The 32 T cell receptor beta chains in this list originate from one sample, sequenced in a study of T cells in Graves' hyperthyroidism and ophthalmopathy. It was RNA transcripts that yielded the amplified TCR beta CDR3 regions. Primed by the HTBI set, a first-round RT-PCR was run on the TCR CDR3. TCRdb reprocessed the multiplex PCR reads with MiXCR, giving one entry per CDR3 protein. The top ten hold about 20% of the sample, which has 160,000 or so distinct CDR3 sequences, 8% to 9.5% seen once. The sample was blood. The receptor source for this set is a young woman with Graves' hyperthyroidism that later progressed to Graves' ophthalmopathy.

This clonotype has a count of ten or more. This chain joins TRBV14 and TRBJ2-1, with D tentatively TRBD1 (5 bases). Germline-derived CDR1 and CDR2 are SGHDN and FVKESK. Between the trimmed V and J ends, which lost 1 base and 1 base, there was a span of 8 bases. The CDR3 loop spans 15 amino acids. The CDR3 loop is CASSQAQGSYNEQFF. DNA for the CDR3: TGTGCCAGCAGCCAAGCCCAGGGATCCTACAATGAGCAGTTCTTC.

This clonotype was seen repeatedly, ten times or more. This rearrangement joins TRBV20-1 to TRBJ2-3; unclear D gene. The V end was cut by 5 bases, the J end by 0 bases, with 15 bases between. The CDR3 is 15 residues long. CDR1 is DFQATT, CDR2 SNEGSKA, per germline (reference sequence). The CDR3 region has the DNA TGCAGTGCTGAACTCACGGCGACTAGCACAGATACGCAGTATTTT. Protein product: CSAELTATSTDTQYF.

This clonotype was picked up many times. J is TRBJ1-1 and V is TRBV27; 9 bases map to TRBD1. The CDR3 consists of 15 residues. Per the germline V gene, CDR1 is MNHEY and CDR2 is SMNVEV (reference sequence). V shed 4 bases and J 0 bases; nucleotides not matched to a gene: 3. CDR3 sequence reads: CASSSGQGLNTEAFF. The CDR3 DNA follows: TGTGCCAGCAGTTCCGGACAGGGGCTGAACACTGAAGCTTTCTTT.

The table lists this clonotype with many counts. J is TRBJ2-7 and V is TRBV12-3 or TRBV12-4, with TRBD2 identical over 9 bases. The CDR3 is made up of 16 amino acids. Germline trimming cut 6 bases from V and 2 bases from J; bases unmatched to any gene: 11. Here the CDR3 DNA reads TGTGCCAGCAGCCTTTCTCTAGCGGGACTTACCTACGAGCAGTACTTC. Translating gives CASSLSLAGLTYEQYF.

The chain links TRBV2 to TRBJ2-4; tentatively, D is TRBD1 (6 bases). The CDR3 spans 15 residues. V was clipped by 6 bases and J by 0 bases, with 12 bases between them. Germline lookup yields CDR1 SNHLY and CDR2 FYNNEI. CDR3 sequence reads: CASRTGQLAKNIQYF. The CDR3 DNA sequence: TGTGCCAGCAGGACCGGACAGCTAGCCAAAAACATTCAGTACTTC. Complete variable domain (other parts from reference TRBV2 and TRBJ2-4): EPEVTQTPSHQVTQMGQEVILRCVPISNHLYFYWYRQILGQKVEFLVSFYNNEISEKSEIFDDQFSVERPDGSNFTLKIRSTKLEDSAMYFCASRTGQLAKNIQYFGAGTRLSVL.

This clonotype was seen many times. V is TRBV5-1 and J is TRBJ2-7, with 9 nucleotides matching TRBD2. The germline gives CDR1 SGHRS, CDR2 YFSETQ. V lost 0 bases, J lost 1 base, and 2 bases stayed unmatched. This CDR3 has 15 residues. The CDR3, as DNA: TGCGCCAGCAGCTTGGACACTAGCGGGTCCTACGAGCAGTACTTC. Its protein product is CASSLDTSGSYEQYF.

This clonotype has more than one count but fewer than ten. A clone one base away is much larger, so this may be a read error. The chain joins TRBV3-1 to TRBJ1-6; no clear D gene. V gave up 0 bases and J gave up 14 bases, with 5 bases separating them. Germline CDR1 and CDR2: LGHDT and YNNKEL (reference sequence). The CDR3 is made up of 11 amino acids. The CDR3: CASSQEETLHF. CDR3 DNA sequence: TGTGCCAGCAGCCAAGAAGAGACCCTCCACTTT.

This clonotype was seen many times. This sequence joins TRBV12-3 or TRBV12-4 and TRBJ2-1, with TRBD1 as a possible D gene (6 bases). This CDR3 contains 15 residues. With 8 bases removed from V and 8 bases from J, the gap between germline ends came to 22 bases. As DNA, the CDR3 is TGTGCCAGCGGCTCACGGGACACTCTAGGGGATGAGCAGTTCTTC. Protein: CASGSRDTLGDEQFF.

This clonotype was detected many times. The gene calls are TRBV19 and TRBJ2-1; D is ambiguous. V was cut by 3 bases and J by 9 bases, with 12 bases left in between. The CDR3 loop spans 13 amino acids. CDR1 and CDR2 from the germline V gene are LNHDA and SQIVND (reference sequence). The CDR3 reads CASSIEARTEQFF. In nucleotides, the CDR3 is TGTGCCAGTAGTATCGAGGCTAGGACTGAGCAGTTCTTC.

This clonotype was recorded a few times. This chain uses TRBV27 with TRBJ2-5, with TRBD1 identical over 12 bases. The length of the CDR3 is 16 residues. The J segment lost 7 bases and the V segment lost 3 bases, leaving 9 bases of the junction unmatched. Germline assignment: CDR1 MNHEY and CDR2 SMNVEV (reference sequence). The DNA of the CDR3 is TGTGCCAGCAGTTTGGGGGGACAGGGGGCGCGGGGGACCCAGTACTTC. Translated, it gives CASSLGGQGARGTQYF.

V and J are TRBV4-1 and TRBJ1-4, with 7 nucleotides matching TRBD1. V trimming: 1 base; J trimming: 5 bases; junction bases outside the gene matches: 7. CDR1 MGHRA and CDR2 YSYEKL come from the germline V gene. CDR3 length equals 16 residues. The CDR3 loop reads CASSQGAARGNEKLFF. In DNA, the CDR3 is TGCGCCAGCAGCCAAGGGGCGGCCAGGGGGAATGAAAAACTGTTTTTT.

Comments on this clonotype: A read error may be the cause here, since a much bigger clone is one base away. The final CDR3 position lacks the conserved phenylalanine or tryptophan, pointing to a likely read error. The CDR3 DNA reads as TGTGCCTGGGGGAAGACAGACTATAATTCACCCCTCCACTCT. It specifies CAWGKTDYNSPLHS. The chain recombines TRBV30 with TRBJ1-6; TRBD1 is a possible D gene (5 bases). CDR3 length: 14 amino acids. Deletions cut 5 bases from V and 3 bases from J, with 11 bases between. CDR1 and CDR2 (germline): GTSNPN, SVGIG (reference sequence).

The chain recombines TRBV13 with TRBJ1-4, with 11 bases matching TRBD1. This CDR3 is built from 16 residues. From germline, CDR1 is PRHDT and CDR2 FYEKMQ (reference sequence). The ends lost 2 bases at V and 4 bases at J; junction bases unmatched: 3. The CDR3 nucleotides are TGTGCCAGCAGCTTAAGGGGACAGGGGGATAATGAAAAACTGTTTTTT. It codes for CASSLRGQGDNEKLFF.

This clonotype occurred many times. V usage is TRBV7-9 and J usage is TRBJ1-1, with a weak D call TRBD1 (5 bases). Germline V gene sequence: CDR1 SEHNR, CDR2 FQNEAQ (reference sequence). There are 14 residues in the CDR3. Deletions cut 4 bases from V and 6 bases from J, with 15 bases between. The CDR3 region has the DNA TGTGCCAGCAGCTCGGGGGGTGAACTGCCTGAAGCTTTCTTT. Translation: CASSSGGELPEAFF. Combining the CDR3 with reference TRBV7-9 and TRBJ1-1 gives the whole variable domain DTGVSQNPRHKITKRGQNVTFRCDPISEHNRLYWYRQTLGQGPEFLTYFQNEAQLEKSRLLSDRFSAERPKGSFSTLEIQRTEQGDSAMYLCASSSGGELPEAFFGQGTRLTVV.

This clonotype has more than one count but fewer than ten. V and J are TRBV6-1 and TRBJ1-6; a possible D gene is TRBD1 (5 bases). Deletions cut 6 bases from V and 7 bases from J, with 16 bases between. This CDR3 has 15 residues. Germline CDR1 reads MNHNS; CDR2 reads SASEGT. DNA of the CDR3: TGTGCCAGCAGGCTGCAGGGTGCGAGCAATTCACCCCTCCACTTT. This translates into CASRLQGASNSPLHF.

This rearrangement joins TRBV20-1 to TRBJ2-1; tentatively, D is TRBD2 (6 bases). V lost 2 bases and J lost 0, with 20 bases in between. This CDR3 is 18 amino acids long. Germline V gene data show CDR1 as DFQATT and CDR2 as SNEGSKA (reference sequence). The DNA for the CDR3 is TGCAGTGCTAGACGGTTTGGCGGGACGTTACTCTCCTACAATGAGCAGTTCTTC. Protein product: CSARRFGGTLLSYNEQFF.

This clonotype has at least ten counts. The chain joins TRBV30 to TRBJ1-5; 11 bases align to TRBD1. From germline, CDR1 is GTSNPN and CDR2 SVGIG (reference sequence). The trim removed 1 base at V and 6 bases at J, leaving 2 bases unmatched. The CDR3 is 14 amino acids. In DNA, the CDR3 is TGTGCCTGGAGTGGGGGGACAGGGGGTCAGCCCCAGCATTTT. Encoded protein: CAWSGGTGGQPQHF.

This clonotype showed up many times. The V call is TRBV7-8, the J call TRBJ2-2; D remains unclear. The V end lost 2 bases, the J end lost 9 bases, and 7 bases lay between the germline ends. The CDR3 consists of 12 residues. Looked up from germline, CDR1 is SGHVS and CDR2 is FQNEAQ. The CDR3 DNA reads TGTGCCAGCAGCTTAAGGGCGAGGGAGCTGTTTTTT. Translating gives CASSLRARELFF.

Remarks on this clonotype: One base away lies a much larger clone, so this may be a sequencing read error. V gene TRBV25-1 combines with J gene TRBJ2-6, with 7 positions matching TRBD2. The CDR3 is made up of 16 amino acids. Germline CDR1 MGHDK, CDR2 SYGVNS. The CDR3 region is CASNEWGGYGANVLTF. The CDR3 coding sequence is TGTGCCAGCAATGAATGGGGAGGGTACGGGGCCAACGTCCTGACTTTC.

This clonotype was counted only a few times. The V gene is TRBV4-1, the J gene TRBJ2-7; 8 nucleotides agree with TRBD1. The germline gives CDR1 MGHRA, CDR2 YSYEKL. The CDR3 totals 18 residues. Unmatched junction bases numbered 22, after V lost 4 bases and J lost 8 bases. The chain's CDR3 is CASSLEGGVGTGGWKQYF. The CDR3, as DNA: TGCGCCAGCAGCCTAGAGGGTGGGGTGGGGACAGGTGGTTGGAAGCAGTACTTC.

This clonotype was observed many times. The chain couples TRBV3-1 to TRBJ1-1; 9 bases map to TRBD1. After removal of 2 bases from V and 10 bases from J, the junction contained 14 bases not matched to a gene. This CDR3 has 16 amino acids. Germline V CDR1 and CDR2: LGHDT, YNNKEL (reference sequence). The CDR3 nucleotides read TGTGCCAGCAGCCAATCCGGGACAGGGCGTCGTTTGGGAGCTTTCTTT. It encodes CASSQSGTGRRLGAFF.

In its sample, this clonotype was seen many times. V is TRBV7-3 and J is TRBJ1-5; 10 bases line up with TRBD1. The J segment lost 5 bases and the V segment lost 2 bases, leaving 6 bases of the junction unmatched. Germline CDR1 is SGHTA and CDR2 is FQGTGA. The CDR3 extends over 16 amino acids. The CDR3 coding sequence is TGTGCCAGCAGCTTATTTAACGGGACAGGGGATCAGCCCCAGCATTTT. This codes for CASSLFNGTGDQPQHF. Full variable domain (remainder filled in from reference TRBV7-3 and TRBJ1-5): GAGVSQTPSNKVTEKGKYVELRCDPISGHTALYWYRQSLGQGPEFLIYFQGTGAADDSGLPNDRFFAVRPEGSVSTLKIQRTERGDSAVYLCASSLFNGTGDQPQHFGDGTRLSIL.

This clonotype was found many times. This chain connects TRBV20-1 to TRBJ2-1, with D tentatively TRBD2 (6 bases). Germline CDR1 reads DFQATT; CDR2 reads SNEGSKA (reference sequence). This CDR3 has 12 amino acids. Trimming stripped 5 bases from V and 9 bases from J, with 14 bases between. The DNA of the CDR3 is TGCAGTGCTTCCCCGACTAGGGGTGAGCAGTTCTTC. Translating gives CSASPTRGEQFF.

Details on this clonotype: A junction boundary mismatches the germline segment, possibly from a read error. For the CDR3, the DNA is TGTGCCAGCGGTGATGGGACTAGCGGTTCGTCCTACAATGAGCAGTCCTTC. It codes for CASGDGTSGSSYNEQSF. The V and J genes are TRBV27 and TRBJ2-1, with 11 bases identical to TRBD2. The CDR3 has 17 amino acids. CDR1 MNHEY and CDR2 SMNVEV come from the germline V gene (reference sequence).

At least ten counts were recorded for this clonotype. V is TRBV29-1 and J is TRBJ1-1, with D possibly being TRBD1 (6 bases). The CDR3 is 13 amino acids. Germline values: CDR1 SQVTM, CDR2 ANQGSEA. Between the trimmed V and J ends, which lost 7 bases and 0 bases, there was a span of 12 bases. CDR3 in DNA: TGCAGCGCCAGGACAGACATGAACACTGAAGCTTTCTTT. This encodes CSARTDMNTEAFF.

The J gene is TRBJ2-3, the V gene TRBV7-9; tentatively, D is TRBD2 (6 bases). Germline V lookup: CDR1 SEHNR, CDR2 FQNEAQ (reference sequence). V was clipped by 2 bases and J by 5 bases, with 17 bases between them. The CDR3 is 16 residues long. CDR3: CASSLTSRGWVDTQYF. The CDR3 coding sequence is TGTGCCAGCAGCTTAACCTCCCGGGGGTGGGTAGATACGCAGTATTTT.

This clonotype was observed at least ten times. This chain uses TRBV2 with TRBJ2-5; possibly TRBD1 for D (6 bases). Germline V lookup: CDR1 SNHLY, CDR2 FYNNEI. V was trimmed by 8 bases and J by 2 bases, leaving 12 bases between them. The CDR3 contains 13 residues. The CDR3 is CASHVRGQETQYF. DNA of the CDR3: TGTGCCAGCCACGTGAGGGGGCAAGAGACCCAGTACTTC.

This clonotype was seen repeatedly, ten times or more. The chain has TRBV2 and TRBJ1-6; the D gene is possibly TRBD1 (5 bases). Germline lookup yields CDR1 SNHLY and CDR2 FYNNEI. The CDR3 totals 17 residues. Trimming removed 4 bases at V and 6 bases at J, with 19 bases between. The CDR3 loop is CASSVSRAHKLNSPLHF. Here the CDR3 DNA reads TGTGCCAGCAGTGTTAGCAGGGCTCACAAACTTAATTCACCCCTCCACTTT.

This clonotype was recorded at least ten times. The rearrangement links TRBV11-2 to TRBJ1-6; 7 bases are a match to TRBD1. CDR1 is SGHAT, CDR2 FQNNGV, per germline. The V segment lost 4 bases and the J segment 8 bases; nucleotides outside the gene matches: 5. This CDR3 contains 14 residues. The CDR3 coding sequence is TGTGCCAGCAGCTGGACAGGCGGGGATTCACCCCTCCACTTT. Protein product: CASSWTGGDSPLHF.

This clonotype was seen at least ten times. This chain joins TRBV24-1 and TRBJ2-3; 11 bases are a match to TRBD2. Losses at the gene ends were 3 bases for V and 2 bases for J; bases not matched to a gene: 6. The CDR3 runs to 17 residues. The germline CDR1 and CDR2 sequences are KGHDR and SFDVKD. The CDR3 here is CATSDPSGGLPTDTQYF. CDR3 in DNA: TGTGCCACCAGTGATCCTAGCGGGGGGCTACCCACAGATACGCAGTATTTT.

This clonotype appeared many times. The chain has TRBV7-6 and TRBJ2-1, with D perhaps matching TRBD1 or TRBD2 (5 bases each). Trimming removed 2 bases from V and 5 bases from J, with 13 bases in between. Germline V lookup: CDR1 SGHVS, CDR2 FNYEAQ. The CDR3 has 15 amino acids. The CDR3 region is CASSLSGPTNNEQFF. CDR3 nucleotide sequence: TGTGCCAGCAGCTTATCGGGACCAACAAACAATGAGCAGTTCTTC.

On this clonotype: A much larger clone differs by one base, so this may be a read error. The genes are TRBV10-3 and TRBJ2-5, with D possibly TRBD2 on 5 matching bases. The CDR3 runs to 15 residues. The germline CDR1 and CDR2 sequences are ENHRY and SYGVKD. This CDR3 is CVISETWTSKETQYF. DNA for the CDR3: TGTGTCATCAGTGAGACGTGGACTTCTAAAGAGACCCAGTACTTC.